This T cell receptor beta chain was sequenced for a study of cytomegalovirus exposure and HLA in healthy donors (dated by TCRdb to about 2017). In the study overall: An earlier analysis of under 600 of the donors reported 250 to 300 Gb of sequence data and roughly 100 million unique TCR beta sequences from 190 million or so T cells. The later analysis used no new phenotypic data to find candidate immune exposures, relying instead on TCR beta sequences and their occurrence across donors. The number of typed donors differed by locus: about 629-630 for A, B, C, DRB1 and DQB1; 500 to 550 for DQA1; some 590 for DPA1; and about 470 for DPB1. Every repertoire in the discovery cohort had been generated on one and the same sequencing platform. Around 320 gigabases of sequencing data and tens of millions of unique TCR sequences were included in an early release covering about 700 HLA-typed donors. Besides the first cohort of approximately 710 subjects, a separate validation cohort made up of 95 to 150 different subjects was used. Donor age, sex, ethnicity and CMV serostatus were compiled together with the repertoire data. Genome-wide SNP genotypes for about 65% of the 666 donors were used in a later genetic analysis, which treated that subset as a discovery cohort. To predict cytomegalovirus infection status, the study brought together high-throughput TCR immunosequencing, statistical association of individual TCRs with disease status, and machine learning. To decide whether each TCR beta V gene segment behaved as functional or pseudogenic, an earlier analysis of several hundred of the donors relied on high-throughput TCR beta sequencing. Five DR-DQ haplotypes were treated as single units for association and clustering because of strong linkage in the cohort. Among 398 genotyped donors of the cohort, an average of approximately 200,000 unique TCR beta nucleotide sequences was sequenced per donor, of which 15% to 20% were non-productive. A later analysis re-analyzed previously published TCR beta repertoires from about 730 donors and added high-resolution HLA genotyping to study TCR occurrence patterns. The study used immunosequencing to profile the T cell repertoires of 600 to 850 subjects and linked those repertoires to cytomegalovirus serostatus. Of the 350 to 450 genotyped donors, 65% to 90% fell in the genetic ancestry cluster associated with self-reported Caucasian donors. The study aimed to test whether signatures of past pathogen exposure could be identified by cataloging public T cell receptors. HLA typing included class I and class II loci at four-digit resolution. Points the paper makes about the study in general: Because counts were too low, about 17 rarely observed V segments, including chromosome 9 orphons, were excluded from the earlier analysis of 587 of the donors. A few of the identified cytomegalovirus-associated TCR beta chains were confirmed in vitro to be specific for cytomegalovirus antigens. When HLA alleles, especially DR and DQ, strongly co-occurred, attributing TCR associations to individual alleles was difficult. The study gave a list of under 200 TCR beta chains associated with cytomegalovirus. The classifier was reported to diagnose cytomegalovirus status with high specificity and sensitivity in both the original cohort and the validation cohort. The only immune exposure information available for the cohort was CMV serostatus. A cluster of highly shared sequence variants was judged likely to represent a technical artifact of the sequencing pipeline. Because HLA typing was unavailable for some donors at each locus, only the typed subset was used in association tests. In a later analysis, TCR association rates were found to vary across HLA loci, with the most associated TCRs seen for DRB1 alleles and the fewest for HLA-C alleles. Correlated functional status among segregating V segments might reflect linkage disequilibrium, but an unknown experimental factor could not be ruled out. In a later genetic analysis, a missense DCLRE1C variant was associated with V-gene and J-gene trimming of TCR beta chains, and the association was replicated in an independent cohort. It was suggested by the authors that the approach could potentially be generalized to other disease states and immunological phenotypes. In a later analysis, HLA-associated TCR beta chains were found to be more clonally expanded and to have lower generation probabilities than equally common non-associated chains. Across donors, most TCR sequences were observed very rarely, whereas some public TCRs were present in many individuals. According to a later genetic analysis, donors in an Asian-associated ancestry cluster had fewer N-insertions in productive TCRs than the approximately 690-donor mean. A further reported finding was that TCR beta sequences accurately predicted the HLA-A and HLA-B alleles for most subjects in the first cohort. The presence/absence analyses assumed that sequencing depth was roughly uniform across donors, and that assumption may not be true. In an earlier analysis of 500 to 650 of the donors, most TCR beta V segments appeared in productive rearrangements about 87% or about 30% of the time, broadly matching IMGT annotations. A later analysis found that most CMV-associated TCR beta chains appeared HLA-restricted, with HLA associations seemingly driven largely by CMV exposure. Only TCR beta chains were sequenced in this cohort, and the absence of alpha or paired-chain data limited detectable features. At a false discovery rate of 0.05, a later analysis linked 15,000 to 20,000 TCR beta sequences to specific HLA alleles. Several of the top co-occurrence clusters appeared to be linked to parvovirus B19, influenza, CMV and Epstein-Barr virus, according to a later analysis.

This clone was observed once. The antigen this receptor binds is unknown. No base qualities exist here, and no much larger clone lies one base off it. The cohort consisted of 666 healthy bone marrow donors. All cohort members were sampled while nominally healthy, although unrecorded immune exposures were likely present. The donor was CMV seropositive and belonged to the group of about 290 seropositive cohort members. Each donor provided a peripheral blood sample, and peripheral blood mononuclear cells were used for TCR beta sequencing. The Qiagen DNeasy Blood Extraction Kit was used to extract genomic DNA from the blood cell samples. The library was produced with the immunoSEQ multiplex PCR assay. The multiplex PCR relied on a mix of 60 forward primers for TCR Vbeta segments and 13 reverse primers for TCR Jbeta segments. The CDR3 region of rearranged TCR beta genes was amplified from genomic DNA with a multiplex PCR assay. The amplified TCR beta libraries were sequenced on the Illumina HiSeq System as 87-base-pair reads. Per the original workflow: A later analysis counted 65 million to 90 million unique TCR beta chains across the 600 to 850 repertoires, and some 11 million of these chains were shared by at least two donors. To remove PCR and sequencing errors, raw reads were error-corrected and collapsed into unique sequences using a nearest-neighbor algorithm that merged closely related sequences. V, D and J gene segments were assigned by aligning CDR3 sequences to IMGT reference sequences. For a sequence to be retained, a match of at least six nucleotides to both a V gene segment and a J gene segment was required. A rearrangement was called productive if the CDR3 had no stop codons and remained in frame with V and J, and every other rearrangement was called non-productive. CDR3 was defined according to IMGT convention as the region running from the second conserved V-encoded cysteine to the conserved J-encoded phenylalanine. Sequences without an unambiguous match to a single V gene segment were excluded from the earlier analysis of a few hundred of the donors. In an earlier analysis of a few hundred of the donors, a V segment was called functional when productive rearrangements were above 56.7%, and segregating when the standard deviation between donors exceeded 5%. To diagnose cytomegalovirus status from the catalog of TCR beta chain sequences, a statistical classification framework was built. A later analysis assigned V and J genes by comparing TCR nucleotide sequences with IMGT/GENE-DB human TR gene sequences. Using the TCRdist pipeline, a later analysis assigned CDR3 sequences along with most-parsimonious VDJ recombination scenarios. In a later analysis, each TCR beta chain was defined by its CDR3 amino acid sequence together with its V-gene family, and reads without a unique V-gene family were excluded. A later analysis removed 550 to 650 highly shared, low-generation-probability nucleotide sequences to deal with suspected cross-contamination and a sequencing artifact. In a later analysis, a clonal expansion index for each public chain was calculated from normalized within-repertoire ranks of inferred template counts. In a later analysis, generation probabilities were computed with a VDJ recombination model fitted to out-of-frame rearrangements, and the resulting probabilities were checked against IGoR. In a later analysis, TCR-TCR, TCR-HLA and TCR-CMV co-occurrence was scored with hypergeometric tests, and a repertoire-size bias correction was applied to TCR pairs. In a later analysis, false discovery rates were estimated by permuting HLA or CMV assignments 20 times. In a later analysis, co-occurring TCRs were grouped using DBSCAN, with TCRdist sequence similarity added in when clustering inside HLA-allele-positive subsets. Repertoires with fewer than 30,000 or more than 120,000 public chains were left out of co-occurrence clustering, as were five repertoires with anomalous nucleotide sharing. The table comes from immuneACCESS by way of TCRdb, which keeps in-frame sequences with V and J called. Part of the clones is missing from these tables; in studies checked, under half for an unresolved V gene and the rest for unknown reasons. The D gene and trimming were derived from the DNA, and the V and J assignments and clone size from that table. The sample has some 180,000 clones on record, less than 90% of them singletons. The ten largest clonotypes hold under 1.5% of the sample.

The sequencing input was PBMCs. This receptor was identified in a girl aged 5 to 17 in good health and CMV-seropositive.

The CDR3: CASRSTGLNEQFF. The DNA sequence follows: TGTGCCAGTCGATCTACAGGGTTGAATGAGCAGTTCTTC. The chain links TRBV19 with TRBJ2-1; a weak D assignment points to TRBD1 (6 bases agree). The cysteine opens and the phenylalanine closes a CDR3 of 13 amino acids. Only the CDR3 region is kept as DNA, spanning 39 bases read in frame from base 1. V loses 8 bases, J loses 7 bases, and the germline ends lie 15 bases apart. As encoded in the germline V gene (reference sequence), CDR1 is LNHDA while CDR2 is SQIVND.